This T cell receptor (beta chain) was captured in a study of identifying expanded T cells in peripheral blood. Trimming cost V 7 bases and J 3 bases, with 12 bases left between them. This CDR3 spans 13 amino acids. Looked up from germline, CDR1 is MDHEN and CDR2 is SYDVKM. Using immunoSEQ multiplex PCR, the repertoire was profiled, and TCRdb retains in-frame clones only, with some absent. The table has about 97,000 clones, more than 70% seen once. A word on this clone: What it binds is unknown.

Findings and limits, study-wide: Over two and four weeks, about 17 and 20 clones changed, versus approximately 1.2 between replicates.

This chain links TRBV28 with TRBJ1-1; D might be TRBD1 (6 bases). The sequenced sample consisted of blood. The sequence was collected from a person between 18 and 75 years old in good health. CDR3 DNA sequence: TGTGCCAGCAAACGGACAGAGTACACTGAAGCTTTCTTT. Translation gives CASKRTEYTEAFF.